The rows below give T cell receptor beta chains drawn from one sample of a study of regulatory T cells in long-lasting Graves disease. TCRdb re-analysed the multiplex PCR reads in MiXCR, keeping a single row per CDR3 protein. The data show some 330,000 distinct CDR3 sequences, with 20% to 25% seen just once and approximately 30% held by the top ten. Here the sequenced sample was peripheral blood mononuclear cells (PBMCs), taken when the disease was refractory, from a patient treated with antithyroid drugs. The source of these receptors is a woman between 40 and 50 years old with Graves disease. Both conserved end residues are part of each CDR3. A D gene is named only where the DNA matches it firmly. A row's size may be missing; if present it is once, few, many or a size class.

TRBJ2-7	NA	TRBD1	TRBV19	CATRQGKTYEQYF	TGTGCCACAAGACAGGGAAAAACCTACGAGCAGTACTTC
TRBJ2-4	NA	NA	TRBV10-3	CAISEFWGMQGGKNIQYF	TGTGCCATCAGTGAATTTTGGGGTATGCAGGGCGGGAAAAACATTCAGTACTTC
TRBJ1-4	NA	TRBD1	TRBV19	CASSMQGGSEKLFF	TGTGCCAGTAGTATGCAAGGGGGCAGCGAAAAACTGTTTTTT
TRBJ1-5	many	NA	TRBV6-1	CASNLGGGGQPQHF	TGTGCCAGCAACCTTGGAGGGGGAGGACAGCCCCAGCATTTT
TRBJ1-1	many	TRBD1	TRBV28	CASTLNPGQGNTEAFF	TGTGCCAGCACTCTCAACCCGGGACAGGGGAACACTGAAGCTTTCTTT
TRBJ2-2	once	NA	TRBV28	CASSFGAVSGELFF	TGTGCCAGCAGTTTCGGTGCGGTCTCCGGGGAGCTGTTTTTT
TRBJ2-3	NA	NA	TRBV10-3	CAIRETDTQYF	TGTGCCATCAGGGAAACAGATACGCAGTATTTT
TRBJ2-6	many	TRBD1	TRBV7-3	CASSLKGGSGANVLTF	TGTGCCAGCAGCTTAAAAGGGGGCTCAGGGGCCAACGTCCTGACTTTC
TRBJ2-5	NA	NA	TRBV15	CATSRVRRQETQYF	TGTGCCACCAGCAGAGTCAGGCGGCAGGAGACCCAGTACTTC
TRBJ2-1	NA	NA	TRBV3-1	CASSQDKGEQFF	TGTGCCAGCAGCCAAGATAAGGGGGAGCAGTTCTTC
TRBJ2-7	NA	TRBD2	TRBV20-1	CSAREAGVREQYF	TGCAGTGCTAGAGAGGCGGGAGTAAGGGAGCAGTACTTC
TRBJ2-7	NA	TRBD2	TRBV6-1	CASSEARASGRSVWYEQYF	TGTGCCAGCAGTGAAGCGCGTGCTAGCGGGAGATCTGTGTGGTACGAGCAGTACTTC
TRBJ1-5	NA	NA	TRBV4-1	CASSQDLGPQHF	TGCGCCAGCAGCCAAGATCTGGGACCCCAGCATTTT
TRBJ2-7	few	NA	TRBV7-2	CASSGIFEQYF	TGTGCCAGCAGCGGGATTTTCGAGCAGTACTTC
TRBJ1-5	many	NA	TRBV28	CASGGTYQPQHF	TGTGCCAGCGGAGGGACTTATCAGCCCCAGCATTTT
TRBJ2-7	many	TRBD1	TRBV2	CASKGQNYEQYF	TGTGCCAGCAAGGGACAGAACTACGAGCAGTACTTC
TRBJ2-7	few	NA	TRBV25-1	CASSTVVHEQYF	TGTGCCAGTTCCACCGTGGTCCACGAGCAGTACTTC
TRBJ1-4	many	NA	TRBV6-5	CASSYSGEKLFF	TGTGCCAGCAGTTACTCGGGGGAAAAACTGTTTTTT
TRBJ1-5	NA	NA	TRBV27	CASSLVGRAGLGAYSNQPQHF	TGTGCCAGCAGTCTAGTAGGGAGGGCGGGGCTCGGGGCCTATAGCAATCAGCCCCAGCATTTT
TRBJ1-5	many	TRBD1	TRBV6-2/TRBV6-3	CASNMDRGNQPQHF	TGTGCCAGCAACATGGACAGGGGCAATCAGCCCCAGCATTTT
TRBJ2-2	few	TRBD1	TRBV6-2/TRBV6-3	CAIASGDRGHSGELFF	TGTGCCATCGCTTCGGGGGACAGGGGGCATTCCGGGGAGCTGTTTTTT
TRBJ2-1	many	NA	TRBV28	CASSLGRPGEGGSYNEQFF	TGTGCCAGCAGTTTGGGGCGGCCTGGAGAGGGGGGCTCCTACAATGAGCAGTTCTTC
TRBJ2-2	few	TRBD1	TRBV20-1	CSGGQGLSTGELFF	TGCAGTGGCGGACAGGGGCTTTCTACCGGGGAGCTGTTTTTT
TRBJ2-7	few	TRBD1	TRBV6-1	CASRTYDRVGFYEQYF	TGTGCCAGCAGAACATATGACAGGGTAGGCTTCTACGAGCAGTACTTC
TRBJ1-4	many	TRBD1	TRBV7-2	CASSLSPGQGNEKLFF	TGTGCCAGCAGCTTATCCCCGGGACAGGGGAATGAAAAACTGTTTTTT
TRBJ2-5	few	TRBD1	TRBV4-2	CASSQGPGTEETQYF	TGTGCCAGCAGCCAAGGTCCGGGGACAGAAGAGACCCAGTACTTC
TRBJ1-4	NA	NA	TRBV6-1	CASSPGAFNEKLFF	TGTGCCAGCAGTCCAGGGGCCTTTAATGAAAAACTGTTTTTT
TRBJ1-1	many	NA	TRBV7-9	CASSLVTGLNTEAFF	TGTGCCAGCAGCTTAGTTACAGGTTTGAACACTGAAGCTTTCTTT
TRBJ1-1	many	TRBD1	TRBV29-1	CSVEDRGRWSEAFF	TGCAGCGTTGAAGACAGGGGGCGTTGGTCTGAAGCTTTCTTT
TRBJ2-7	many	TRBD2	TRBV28	CASSSTSGRNEQYF	TGTGCCAGCAGTTCGACTAGCGGGAGGAACGAGCAGTACTTC
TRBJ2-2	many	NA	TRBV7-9	CASSLTRGALDTGELFF	TGTGCCAGCAGCTTGACCAGGGGGGCACTGGACACCGGGGAGCTGTTTTTT
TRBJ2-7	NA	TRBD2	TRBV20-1	CSARRRSGISYEQYF	TGCAGTGCACGGCGGCGGAGCGGGATTTCCTACGAGCAGTACTTC
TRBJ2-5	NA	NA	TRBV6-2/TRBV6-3	CASSQGGLQETQYF	TGTGCCAGCAGCCAGGGGGGTCTGCAAGAGACCCAGTACTTC
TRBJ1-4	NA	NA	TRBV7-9	CASRGGTNEKLFF	TGTGCCAGCAGGGGGGGAACTAATGAAAAACTGTTTTTT
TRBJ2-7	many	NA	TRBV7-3	CASSLGTF	TGTGCCAGCAGCTTAGGAACTTTC
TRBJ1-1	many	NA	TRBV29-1	CSVRQSNLNTEAFF	TGCAGCGTTCGACAGTCTAATTTGAACACTGAAGCTTTCTTT
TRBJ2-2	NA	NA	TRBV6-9	CASSYLLAQDGELFF	TGTGCCAGCAGTTACTTGCTAGCGCAAGACGGGGAGCTGTTTTTT
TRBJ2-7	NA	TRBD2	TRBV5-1	CASSRTPSGTTPGEQYF	TGCGCCAGCAGCCGGACTCCTAGCGGGACCACGCCAGGGGAGCAGTACTTC
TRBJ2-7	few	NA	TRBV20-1	CSAEDALGLFYREQYF	TGCAGTGCTGAAGACGCCTTAGGACTATTCTACCGGGAGCAGTACTTC
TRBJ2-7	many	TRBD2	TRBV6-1	CASSVGLAGPYEQYF	TGTGCCAGCAGTGTGGGACTAGCGGGACCATACGAGCAGTACTTC
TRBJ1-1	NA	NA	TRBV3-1	CASSQAGGGYEAFF	TGTGCCAGCAGCCAAGCTGGTGGGGGGTATGAAGCTTTCTTT
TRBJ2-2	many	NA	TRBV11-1	CASSLSLVSASNTGELFF	TGTGCCAGCAGCTTATCCCTAGTTAGCGCATCGAACACCGGGGAGCTGTTTTTT
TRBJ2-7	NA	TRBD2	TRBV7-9	CASTSWREGSYEQYF	TGTGCCAGCACGTCCTGGCGGGAGGGTTCCTACGAGCAGTACTTC
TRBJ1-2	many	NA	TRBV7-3	CASSSGPQYGYTF	TGTGCCAGCAGCTCGGGACCGCAATATGGCTACACCTTC
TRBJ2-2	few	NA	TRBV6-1	CATATLAGELFF	TGTGCCACCGCCACCCTCGCCGGGGAGCTGTTTTTT
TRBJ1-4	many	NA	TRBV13	CASSLGATNEKLFF	TGTGCCAGCTCGTTAGGTGCAACTAATGAAAAACTGTTTTTT
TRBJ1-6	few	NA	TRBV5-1	CASSLGPSEDSPLHF	TGCGCCAGCAGCTTGGGACCCTCGGAAGATTCACCCCTCCACTTT
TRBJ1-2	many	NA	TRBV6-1	CASRNDGSYGYTF	TGTGCCAGCAGAAACGACGGGAGCTATGGCTACACCTTC
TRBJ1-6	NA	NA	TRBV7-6	CASSLVPVSGSPLHF	TGTGCCAGCAGCTTAGTTCCGGTTTCGGGTTCACCCCTCCACTTT
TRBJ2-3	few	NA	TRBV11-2	CASSPTGDTQYF	TGTGCCAGCAGCCCTACAGGGGATACGCAGTATTTT
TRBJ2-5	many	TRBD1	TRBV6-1	CASSRQGVLQETQYF	TGTGCCAGCAGTCGACAGGGGGTTCTTCAAGAGACCCAGTACTTC
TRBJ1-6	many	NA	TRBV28	CASNTDSYNSPLHF	TGTGCCAGCAACACGGACAGTTATAATTCACCCCTCCACTTT
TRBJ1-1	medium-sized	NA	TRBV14	CASSADRVEAFF	TGTGCCAGCAGCGCGGACCGGGTAGAGGCTTTCTTT
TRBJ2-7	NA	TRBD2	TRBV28	CASSQAASGRGFGEQYF	TGTGCCAGCAGCCAAGCCGCTAGCGGGAGAGGTTTCGGAGAGCAGTACTTC
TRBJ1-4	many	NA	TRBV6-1	CATKGGLGNEKLFF	TGTGCCACAAAAGGGGGGCTGGGTAATGAAAAACTGTTTTTT
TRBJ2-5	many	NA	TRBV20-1	CSAHGGGEETQYF	TGCAGTGCTCATGGGGGGGGCGAAGAGACCCAGTACTTC
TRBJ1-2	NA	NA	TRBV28	CASSLGRRGYTF	TGTGCCAGCAGTTTGGGGCGGCGGGGCTACACCTTC
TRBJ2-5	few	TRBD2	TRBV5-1	CASSLTSGTGKETQYF	TGCGCCAGCAGCTTGACGAGCGGGACGGGGAAAGAGACCCAGTACTTC